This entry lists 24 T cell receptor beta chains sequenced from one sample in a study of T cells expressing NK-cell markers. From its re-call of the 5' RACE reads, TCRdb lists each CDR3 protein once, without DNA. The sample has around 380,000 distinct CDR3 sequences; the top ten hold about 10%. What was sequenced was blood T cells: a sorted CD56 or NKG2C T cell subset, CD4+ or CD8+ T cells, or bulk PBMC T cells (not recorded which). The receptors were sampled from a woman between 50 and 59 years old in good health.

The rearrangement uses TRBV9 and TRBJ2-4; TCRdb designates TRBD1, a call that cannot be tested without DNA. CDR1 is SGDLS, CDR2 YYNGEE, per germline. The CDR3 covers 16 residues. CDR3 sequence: CASSPTGGAAKNIQYF.

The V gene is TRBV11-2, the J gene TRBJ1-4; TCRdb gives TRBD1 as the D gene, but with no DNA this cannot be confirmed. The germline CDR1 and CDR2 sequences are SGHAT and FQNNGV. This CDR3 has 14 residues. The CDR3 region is CASSPGGSSEKLFF.

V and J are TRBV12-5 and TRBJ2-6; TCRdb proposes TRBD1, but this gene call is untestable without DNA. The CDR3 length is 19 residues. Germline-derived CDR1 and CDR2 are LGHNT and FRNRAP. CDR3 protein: CASGSGVSGQLSGANVLTF.

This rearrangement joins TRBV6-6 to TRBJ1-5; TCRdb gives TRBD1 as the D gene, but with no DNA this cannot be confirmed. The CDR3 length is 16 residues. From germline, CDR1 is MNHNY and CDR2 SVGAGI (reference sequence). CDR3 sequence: CASIPMVAGSNQPQHF.

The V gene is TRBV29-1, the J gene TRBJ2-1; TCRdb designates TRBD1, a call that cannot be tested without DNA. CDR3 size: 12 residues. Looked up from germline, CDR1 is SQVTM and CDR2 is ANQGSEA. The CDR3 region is CSVGFGRGEQFF.

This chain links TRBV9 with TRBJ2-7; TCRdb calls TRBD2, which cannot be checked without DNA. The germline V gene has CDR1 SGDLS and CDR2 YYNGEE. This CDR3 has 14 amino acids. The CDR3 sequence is CASSTWTSGPEQYF.

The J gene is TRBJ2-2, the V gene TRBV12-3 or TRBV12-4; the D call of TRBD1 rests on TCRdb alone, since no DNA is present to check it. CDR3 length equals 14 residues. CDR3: CASGRGGGLGELFF.

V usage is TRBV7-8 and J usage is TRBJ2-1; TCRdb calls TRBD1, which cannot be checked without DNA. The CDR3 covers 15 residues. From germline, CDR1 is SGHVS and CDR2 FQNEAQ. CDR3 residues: CASSSGHQPYNEQFF.

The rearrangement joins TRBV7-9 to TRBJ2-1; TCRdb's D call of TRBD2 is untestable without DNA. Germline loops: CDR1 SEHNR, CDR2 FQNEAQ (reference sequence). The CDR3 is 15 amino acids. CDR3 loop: CASSLNSGRADEQFF.

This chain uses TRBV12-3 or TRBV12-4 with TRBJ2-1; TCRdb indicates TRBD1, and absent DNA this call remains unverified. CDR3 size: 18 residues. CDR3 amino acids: CASSSRGGGTYSYNEQFF.

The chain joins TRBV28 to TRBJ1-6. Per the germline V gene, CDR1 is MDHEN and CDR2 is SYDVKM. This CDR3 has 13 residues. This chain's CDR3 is CASSSGLNSPLHF.

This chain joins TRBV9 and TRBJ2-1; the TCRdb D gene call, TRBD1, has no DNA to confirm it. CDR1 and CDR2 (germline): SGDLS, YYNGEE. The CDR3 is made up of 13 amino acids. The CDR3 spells CASSSPGRDEQFF.

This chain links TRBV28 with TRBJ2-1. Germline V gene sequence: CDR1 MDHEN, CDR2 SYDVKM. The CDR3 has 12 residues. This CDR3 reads CASSFSSLGQFF.

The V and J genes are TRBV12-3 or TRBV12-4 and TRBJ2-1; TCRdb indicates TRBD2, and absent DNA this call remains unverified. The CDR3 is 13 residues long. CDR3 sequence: CASSSLAGNEQFF.

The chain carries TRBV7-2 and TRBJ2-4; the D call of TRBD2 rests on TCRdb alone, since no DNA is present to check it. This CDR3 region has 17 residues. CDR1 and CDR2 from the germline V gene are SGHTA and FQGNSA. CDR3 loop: CASRLGRRENSKNIQYF.

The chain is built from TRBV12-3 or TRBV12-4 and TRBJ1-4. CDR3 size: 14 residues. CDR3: CASSSPTDNEKLFF.

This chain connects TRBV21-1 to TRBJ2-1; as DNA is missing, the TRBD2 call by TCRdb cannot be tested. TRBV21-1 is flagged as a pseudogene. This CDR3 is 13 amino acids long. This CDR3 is CASRNEGADEQFF.

This CDR3 is CASSPDGNYGYTF. V gene TRBV5-1 combines with J gene TRBJ1-2. Germline V gives CDR1 SGHRS, CDR2 YFSETQ. CDR3 length: 13 amino acids.

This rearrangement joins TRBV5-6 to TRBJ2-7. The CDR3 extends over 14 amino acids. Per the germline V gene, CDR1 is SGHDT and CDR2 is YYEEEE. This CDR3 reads CASSGYRGSHEQYF.

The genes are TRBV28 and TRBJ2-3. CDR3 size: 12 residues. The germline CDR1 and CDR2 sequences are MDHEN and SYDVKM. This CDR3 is CASREAGDTQYF.

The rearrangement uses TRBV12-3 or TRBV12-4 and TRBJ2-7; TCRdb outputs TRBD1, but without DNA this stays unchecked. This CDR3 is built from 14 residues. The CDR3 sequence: CASQMGQGIYEQYF.

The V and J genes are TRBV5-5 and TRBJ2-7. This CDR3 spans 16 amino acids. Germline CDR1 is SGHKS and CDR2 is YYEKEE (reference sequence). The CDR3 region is CASSVSRGFLSYEQYF.

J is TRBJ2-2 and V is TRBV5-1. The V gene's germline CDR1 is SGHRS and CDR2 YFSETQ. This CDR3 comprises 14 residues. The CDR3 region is CASSFTTYTGELFF.

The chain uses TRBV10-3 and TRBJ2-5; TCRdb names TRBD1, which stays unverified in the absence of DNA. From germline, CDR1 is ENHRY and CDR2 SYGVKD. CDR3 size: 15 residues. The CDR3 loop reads CAISGGSNFQETQYF.